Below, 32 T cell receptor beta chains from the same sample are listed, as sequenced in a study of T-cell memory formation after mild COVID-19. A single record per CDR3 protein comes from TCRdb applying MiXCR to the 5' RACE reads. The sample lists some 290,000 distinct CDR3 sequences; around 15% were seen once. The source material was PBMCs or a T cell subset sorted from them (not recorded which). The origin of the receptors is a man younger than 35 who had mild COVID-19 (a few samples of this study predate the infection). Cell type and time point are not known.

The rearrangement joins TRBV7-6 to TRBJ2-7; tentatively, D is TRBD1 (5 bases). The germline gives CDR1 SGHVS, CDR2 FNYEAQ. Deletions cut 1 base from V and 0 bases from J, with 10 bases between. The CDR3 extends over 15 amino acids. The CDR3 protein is CASSLETASSYEQYF. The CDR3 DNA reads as TGTGCCAGCAGCTTAGAGACAGCGAGCTCCTACGAGCAGTACTTC.

CDR3 sequence reads: CASSPRQGHYEQYV. The CDR3 DNA sequence: TGCGCCAGCAGCCCCCGACAGGGACACTACGAGCAGTACGTC. V and J are TRBV5-1 and TRBJ2-7; 7 bases are a match to TRBD1. V lost 4 bases to trimming and J lost 3 bases; unmatched junction nucleotides: 7. Germline V CDR1 and CDR2: SGHRS, YFSETQ. The CDR3 totals 14 residues.

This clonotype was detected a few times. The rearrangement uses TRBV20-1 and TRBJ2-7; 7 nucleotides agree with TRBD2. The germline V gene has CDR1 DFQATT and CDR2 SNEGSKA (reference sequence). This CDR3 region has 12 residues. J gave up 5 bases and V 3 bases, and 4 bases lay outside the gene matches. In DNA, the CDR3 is TGCAGTGCTAGGGGGGGGAACCACGAGCAGTACGTC. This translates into CSARGGNHEQYV.

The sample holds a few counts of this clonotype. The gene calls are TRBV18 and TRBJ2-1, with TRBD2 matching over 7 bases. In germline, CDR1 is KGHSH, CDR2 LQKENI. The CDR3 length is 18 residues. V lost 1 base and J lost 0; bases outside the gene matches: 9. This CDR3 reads CASSPQAGDTSSYNEQFF. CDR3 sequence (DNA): TGTGCCAGCTCACCACAGGCGGGGGATACGAGCTCCTACAATGAGCAGTTCTTC.

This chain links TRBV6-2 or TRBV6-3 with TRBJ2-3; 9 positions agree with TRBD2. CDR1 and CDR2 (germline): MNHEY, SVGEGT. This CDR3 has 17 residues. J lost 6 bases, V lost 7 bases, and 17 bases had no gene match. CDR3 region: CASTSYGLAGGVDTQYF. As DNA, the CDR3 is TGTGCCAGCACCTCATATGGACTGGCGGGGGGGGTGGATACGCAGTATTTT.

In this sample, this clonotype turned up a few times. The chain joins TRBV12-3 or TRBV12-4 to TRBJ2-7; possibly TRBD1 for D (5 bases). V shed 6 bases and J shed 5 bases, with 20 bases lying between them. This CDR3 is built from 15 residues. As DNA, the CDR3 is TGTGCCAGCAGCCTACAAACCACAGGTAGCAACGAGCAGTACTTC. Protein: CASSLQTTGSNEQYF.

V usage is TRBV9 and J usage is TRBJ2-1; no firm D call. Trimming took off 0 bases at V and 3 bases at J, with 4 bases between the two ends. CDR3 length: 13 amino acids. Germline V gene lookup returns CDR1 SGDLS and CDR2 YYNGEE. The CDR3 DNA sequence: TGTGCCAGCAGCGTAGTAGGCTACAATGAGCAGTTCTTC. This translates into CASSVVGYNEQFF.

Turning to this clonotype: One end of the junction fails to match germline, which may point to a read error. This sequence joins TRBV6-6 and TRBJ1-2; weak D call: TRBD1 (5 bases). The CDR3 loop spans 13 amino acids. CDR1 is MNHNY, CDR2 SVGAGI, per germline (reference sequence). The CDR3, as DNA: TGTGCCAGCAGTCCCAGGACATACTACGGCTACACCTTC. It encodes CASSPRTYYGYTF.

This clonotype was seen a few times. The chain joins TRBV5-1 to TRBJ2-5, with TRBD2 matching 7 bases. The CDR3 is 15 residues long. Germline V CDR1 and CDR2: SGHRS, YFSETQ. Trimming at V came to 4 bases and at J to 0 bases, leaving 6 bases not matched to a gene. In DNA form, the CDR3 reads TGCGCCAGCAGCGGAGGGACTACACACCAAGAGACCCAGTACTTC. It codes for CASSGGTTHQETQYF. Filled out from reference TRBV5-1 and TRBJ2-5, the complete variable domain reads KAGVTQTPRYLIKTRGQQVTLSCSPISGHRSVSWYQQTPGQGLQFLFEYFSETQRNKGNFPGRFSGRQFSNSRSEMNVSTLELGDSALYLCASSGGTTHQETQYFGPGTRLLVL.

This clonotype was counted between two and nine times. The CDR3: CASSFTGGMETQYF. CDR3 in DNA: TGTGCCAGCAGTTTTACAGGGGGCATGGAGACCCAGTACTTC. The chain recombines TRBV12-3 or TRBV12-4 with TRBJ2-5; 9 bases map to TRBD1. This CDR3 comprises 14 residues. V was clipped by 3 bases and J by 5 bases; unmatched bases: 4.

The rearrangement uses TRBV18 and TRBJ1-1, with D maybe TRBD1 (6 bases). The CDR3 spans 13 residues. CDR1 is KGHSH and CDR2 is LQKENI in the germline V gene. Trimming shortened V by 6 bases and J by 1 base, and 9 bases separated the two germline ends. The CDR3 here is CASSRQENTEAFF. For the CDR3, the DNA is TGTGCCAGCTCTCGACAGGAGAACACTGAAGCTTTCTTT. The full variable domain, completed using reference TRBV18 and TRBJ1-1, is NAGVMQNPRHLVRRRGQEARLRCSPMKGHSHVYWYRQLPEEGLKFMVYLQKENIIDESGMPKERFSAEFPKEGPSILRIQQVVRGDSAAYFCASSRQENTEAFFGQGTRLTVV.

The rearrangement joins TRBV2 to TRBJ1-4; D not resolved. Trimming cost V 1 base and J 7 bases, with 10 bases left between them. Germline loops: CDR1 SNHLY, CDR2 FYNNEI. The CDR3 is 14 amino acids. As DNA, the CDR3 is TGTGCCAGCAGTGAAGTGATAGGGCCTGAAAAACTGTTTTTT. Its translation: CASSEVIGPEKLFF.

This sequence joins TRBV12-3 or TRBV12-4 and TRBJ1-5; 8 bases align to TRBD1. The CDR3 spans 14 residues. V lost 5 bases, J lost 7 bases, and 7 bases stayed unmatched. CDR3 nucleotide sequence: TGTGCCAGCAGTGTAGACAGGGGATGGCAGCCCCAGCATTTT. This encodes CASSVDRGWQPQHF.

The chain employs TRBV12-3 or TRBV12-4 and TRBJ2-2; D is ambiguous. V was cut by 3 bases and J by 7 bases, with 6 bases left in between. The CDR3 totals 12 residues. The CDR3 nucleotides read TGTGCCAGCAGTTTTAGTAACGGGGAGCTGTTTTTT. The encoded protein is CASSFSNGELFF.

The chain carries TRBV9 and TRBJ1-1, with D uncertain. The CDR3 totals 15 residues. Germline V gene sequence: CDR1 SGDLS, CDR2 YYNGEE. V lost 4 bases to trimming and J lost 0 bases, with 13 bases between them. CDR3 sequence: CASSPDMALNTEAFF. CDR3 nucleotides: TGTGCCAGCAGCCCTGATATGGCATTGAACACTGAAGCTTTCTTT.

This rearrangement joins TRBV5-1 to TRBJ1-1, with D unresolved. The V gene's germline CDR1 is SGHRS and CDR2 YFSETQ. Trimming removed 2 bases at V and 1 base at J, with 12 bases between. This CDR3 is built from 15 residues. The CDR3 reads CASSFRNSQNTEAFF. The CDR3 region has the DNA TGCGCCAGCAGCTTCCGGAACAGCCAGAACACTGAAGCTTTCTTT.

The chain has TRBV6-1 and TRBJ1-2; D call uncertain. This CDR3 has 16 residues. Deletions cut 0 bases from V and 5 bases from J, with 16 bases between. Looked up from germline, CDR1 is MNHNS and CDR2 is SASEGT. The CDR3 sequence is CASSEARPLRYYGYTF. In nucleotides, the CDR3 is TGTGCCAGCAGTGAAGCTCGACCCCTACGCTATTATGGCTACACCTTC.

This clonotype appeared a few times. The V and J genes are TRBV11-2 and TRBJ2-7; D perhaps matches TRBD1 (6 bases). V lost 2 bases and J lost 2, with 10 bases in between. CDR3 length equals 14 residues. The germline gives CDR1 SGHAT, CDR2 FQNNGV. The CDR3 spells CASSLFPGAYEQYV. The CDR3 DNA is TGTGCCAGCAGCTTATTTCCAGGGGCCTACGAGCAGTACGTC.

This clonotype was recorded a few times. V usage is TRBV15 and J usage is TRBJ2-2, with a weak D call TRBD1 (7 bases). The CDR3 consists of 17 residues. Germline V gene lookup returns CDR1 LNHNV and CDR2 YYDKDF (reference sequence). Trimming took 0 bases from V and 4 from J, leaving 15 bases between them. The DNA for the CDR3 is TGTGCCACCAGCAGAGATAAGTCGCGGGACAGCACCGGGGAGCTGTTTTTT. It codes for CATSRDKSRDSTGELFF.

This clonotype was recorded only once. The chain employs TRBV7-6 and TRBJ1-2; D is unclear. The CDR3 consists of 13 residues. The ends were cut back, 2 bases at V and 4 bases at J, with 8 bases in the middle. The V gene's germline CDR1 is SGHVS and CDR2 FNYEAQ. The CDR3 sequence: CASSLPGFYGYTF. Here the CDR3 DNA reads TGTGCCAGCAGCTTACCCGGCTTCTATGGCTACACCTTC.

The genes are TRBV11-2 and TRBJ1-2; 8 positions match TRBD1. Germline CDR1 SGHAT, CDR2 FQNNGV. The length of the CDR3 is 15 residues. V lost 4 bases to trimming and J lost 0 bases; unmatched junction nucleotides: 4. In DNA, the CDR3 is TGTGCCAGCAGCTACGGACAGGGAGCTAACTATGGCTACACCTTC. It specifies CASSYGQGANYGYTF.

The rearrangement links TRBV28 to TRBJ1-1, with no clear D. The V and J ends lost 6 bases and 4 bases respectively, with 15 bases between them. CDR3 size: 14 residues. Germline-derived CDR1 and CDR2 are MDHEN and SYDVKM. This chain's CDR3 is CASSSPAEGTEAFF. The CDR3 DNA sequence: TGTGCCAGCAGCTCCCCCGCCGAGGGCACTGAAGCTTTCTTT.

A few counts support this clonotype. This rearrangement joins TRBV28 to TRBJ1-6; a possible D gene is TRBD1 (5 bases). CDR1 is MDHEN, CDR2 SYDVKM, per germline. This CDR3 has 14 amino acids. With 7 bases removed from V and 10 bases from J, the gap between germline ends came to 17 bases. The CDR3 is CASNPVQGNSPLHF. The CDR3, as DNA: TGTGCCAGCAATCCAGTTCAGGGAAACTCACCCCTCCACTTT.

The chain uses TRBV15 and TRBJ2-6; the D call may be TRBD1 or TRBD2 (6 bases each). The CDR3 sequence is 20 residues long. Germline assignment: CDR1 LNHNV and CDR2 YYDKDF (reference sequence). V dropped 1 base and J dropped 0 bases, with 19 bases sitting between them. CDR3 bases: TGTGCCACCAGCAGAGTGACGGGGGCAGGGATCGGCTCTGGGGCCAACGTCCTGACTTTC. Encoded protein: CATSRVTGAGIGSGANVLTF.

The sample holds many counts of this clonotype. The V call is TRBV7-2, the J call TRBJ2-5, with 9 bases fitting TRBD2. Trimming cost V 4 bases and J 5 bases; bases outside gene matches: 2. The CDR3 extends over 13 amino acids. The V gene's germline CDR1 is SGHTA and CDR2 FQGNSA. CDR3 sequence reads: CASSSGTSETQYF. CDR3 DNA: TGTGCCAGCAGCTCTGGGACTAGCGAGACCCAGTACTTC.

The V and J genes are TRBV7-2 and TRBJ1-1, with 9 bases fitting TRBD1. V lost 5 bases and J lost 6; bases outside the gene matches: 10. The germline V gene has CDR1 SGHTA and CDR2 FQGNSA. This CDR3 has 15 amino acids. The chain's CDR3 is CASSLYRTGDSEAFF. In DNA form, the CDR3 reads TGTGCCAGCAGCCTGTATAGGACAGGGGACTCTGAAGCTTTCTTT.

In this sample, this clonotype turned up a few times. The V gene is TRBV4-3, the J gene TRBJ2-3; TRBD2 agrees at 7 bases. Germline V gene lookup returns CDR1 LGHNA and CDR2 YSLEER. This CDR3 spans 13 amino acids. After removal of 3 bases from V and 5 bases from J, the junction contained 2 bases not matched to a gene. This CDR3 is CASSQAGVDTQYF. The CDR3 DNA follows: TGCGCCAGCAGCCAGGCGGGGGTAGATACGCAGTATTTT.

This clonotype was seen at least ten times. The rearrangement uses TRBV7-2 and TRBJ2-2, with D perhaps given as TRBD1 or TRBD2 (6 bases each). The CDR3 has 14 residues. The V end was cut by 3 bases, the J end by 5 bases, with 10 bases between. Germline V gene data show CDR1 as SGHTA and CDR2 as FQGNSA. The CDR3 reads CASSFGGETGELFF. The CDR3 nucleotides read TGTGCCAGCAGCTTCGGGGGCGAGACCGGGGAGCTGTTTTTT.

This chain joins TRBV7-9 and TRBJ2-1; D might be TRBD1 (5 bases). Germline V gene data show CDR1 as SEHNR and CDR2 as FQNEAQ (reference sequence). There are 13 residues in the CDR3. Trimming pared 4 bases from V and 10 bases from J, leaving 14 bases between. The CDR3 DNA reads TGTGCCAGCAGCTCGGACACGCGTCGGGAGCAGTTCTTC. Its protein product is CASSSDTRREQFF.

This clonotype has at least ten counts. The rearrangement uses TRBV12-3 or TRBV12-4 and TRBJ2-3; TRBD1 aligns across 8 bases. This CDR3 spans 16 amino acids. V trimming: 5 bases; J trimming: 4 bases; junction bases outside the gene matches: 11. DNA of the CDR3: TGTGCCAGCAGTGGACAGGGTAGTTCTTTCGCAGATACGCAGTATTTT. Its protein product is CASSGQGSSFADTQYF.

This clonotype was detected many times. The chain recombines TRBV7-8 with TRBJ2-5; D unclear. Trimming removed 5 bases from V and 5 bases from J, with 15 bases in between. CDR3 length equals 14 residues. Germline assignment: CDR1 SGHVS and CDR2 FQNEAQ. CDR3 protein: CASSTGSPGETQYF. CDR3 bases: TGTGCCAGCAGCACGGGCTCACCTGGGGAGACCCAGTACTTC.

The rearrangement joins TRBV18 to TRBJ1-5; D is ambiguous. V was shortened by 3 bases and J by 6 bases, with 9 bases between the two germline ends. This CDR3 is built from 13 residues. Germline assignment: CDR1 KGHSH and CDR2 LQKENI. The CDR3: CASSPEGLQPQHF. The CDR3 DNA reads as TGTGCCAGCTCACCGGAGGGTCTTCAGCCCCAGCATTTT.